This TCR beta chain was sequenced for a study of Ad26.COV2.S vaccination and SARS-CoV-2 variants. Whole-study context: This donor came from the COV1001 trial of Ad26.COV2.S. Once, or twice with 56 days between doses, Ad26.COV2.S was given intramuscularly.

Trimming took off 0 bases at V and 6 bases at J, with 12 bases between the two ends. The CDR3 extends over 14 amino acids. Germline V gene sequence: CDR1 MNHEY, CDR2 SVGAGI. This clone was seen a few times. Its antigen is undetermined. Findings and caveats of the study: Overall T cell responses may have been underestimated by the analyses of TCR breadth and depth.

Generated by immunoSEQ multiplex PCR, the TCRdb table keeps only in-frame clones and is missing some. The table has about 400,000 clones, 75% to 90% seen once. As for treatment: roughly 19 received Ad26.COV2.S at low or high dose, single or two shots; 5 received placebo; per-sample allocation not given. Sampling occurred on day 63 after the first vaccine or placebo injection. Boston hosted the donor, who was an adult aged 18-55 years. Sequences were derived from peripheral blood, sampled in a trial of Ad26.COV2.S vaccine versus placebo. This sequence joins TRBV6-5 and TRBJ2-7; no clear D gene. The TCR was taken from a person aged 18-60 years who received the Ad26.COV2.S COVID-19 vaccine or a placebo. The CDR3 DNA reads as TGTGCCAGCAGTTACTCTGGCAGTCTGGGCGAGCAGTACTTC. Its translation is CASSYSGSLGEQYF.